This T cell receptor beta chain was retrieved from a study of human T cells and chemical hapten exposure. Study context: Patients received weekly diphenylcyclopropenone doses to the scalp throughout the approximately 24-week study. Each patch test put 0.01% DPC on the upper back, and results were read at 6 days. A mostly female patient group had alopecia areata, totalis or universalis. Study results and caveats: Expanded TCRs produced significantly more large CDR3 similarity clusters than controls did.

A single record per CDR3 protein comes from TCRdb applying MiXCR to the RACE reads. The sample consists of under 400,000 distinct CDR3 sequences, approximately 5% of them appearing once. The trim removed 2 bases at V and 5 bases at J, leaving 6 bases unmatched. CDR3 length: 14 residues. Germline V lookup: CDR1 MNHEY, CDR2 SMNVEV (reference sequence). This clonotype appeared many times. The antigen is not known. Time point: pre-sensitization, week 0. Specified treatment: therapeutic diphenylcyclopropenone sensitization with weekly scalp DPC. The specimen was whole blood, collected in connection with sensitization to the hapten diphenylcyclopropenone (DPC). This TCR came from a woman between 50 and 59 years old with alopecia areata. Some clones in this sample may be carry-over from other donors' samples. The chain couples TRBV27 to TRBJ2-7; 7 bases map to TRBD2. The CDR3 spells CASSLGTTPDEQYF. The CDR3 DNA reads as TGTGCCAGCAGTTTAGGGACTACACCAGACGAGCAGTACTTC.